One sample yielded the 26 T cell receptor beta chains listed below, sequenced in a study of CD8+CD57+ T cells in acquired aplastic anemia. Profiles of TCR beta VDJ and CDR3 were generated from a genomic DNA template. TCRdb redid the calling of the reads with MiXCR, one entry per CDR3 protein. Among around 200,000 distinct CDR3 sequences listed, about 44% were seen once. The patients chosen for sequencing had shown expansion of CD8+CD57+ cells (detected by flow cytometry). What was sequenced was sorted CD4+, CD8+, or CD8+CD57+ T cells (not recorded which) from PBMCs. These receptors originate from a human donor with aplastic anemia.

This clonotype has a count of ten or more. V usage is TRBV7-3 and J usage is TRBJ2-1, with 14 bases fitting TRBD2. With 4 bases clipped from V and 8 bases from J, the junction kept 10 bases outside the gene matches. The germline CDR1 and CDR2 sequences are SGHTA and FQGTGA. This CDR3 spans 17 amino acids. This CDR3 is CASSSGTSGGFLDEQFF. The CDR3 nucleotides read TGTGCCAGCAGCTCCGGGACTAGCGGGGGCTTTTTGGATGAGCAGTTCTTC.

The chain joins TRBV24-1 to TRBJ2-1; possibly TRBD1 for D (5 bases). The V end was cut by 5 bases, the J end by 6 bases, with 7 bases between. CDR1 is KGHDR, CDR2 SFDVKD, per germline. The CDR3 has 12 residues. CDR3 amino acids: CATSGQLNEQFF. DNA of the CDR3: TGTGCCACCAGTGGACAGCTCAATGAGCAGTTCTTC.

The V gene is TRBV7-2, the J gene TRBJ1-1; D is ambiguous. The CDR3 is 14 amino acids. Germline CDR1 SGHTA, CDR2 FQGNSA. Deletions cut 6 bases from V and 0 bases from J, with 11 bases between. The CDR3: CASSIDGLNTEAFF. CDR3 DNA: TGTGCCAGCAGTATAGACGGCCTGAACACTGAAGCTTTCTTT.

The chain links TRBV7-2 to TRBJ1-1; 8 positions agree with TRBD1. V shed 5 bases, J shed 8 bases, and the junction held 4 bases outside the gene matches. Germline CDR1 and CDR2: SGHTA and FQGNSA. The CDR3 runs 12 residues. CDR3 DNA: TGTGCCAGCAGCCCCGCAGGGGGCGAAGCTTTCTTT. Amino acids: CASSPAGGEAFF.

The V gene is TRBV2, the J gene TRBJ1-2; D might be TRBD1 (6 bases). Between the trimmed V and J ends, which lost 0 bases and 7 bases, there was a span of 12 bases. CDR1 and CDR2 (germline): SNHLY, FYNNEI. The CDR3 consists of 14 residues. CDR3 bases: TGTGCCAGCAGTGAAGCTTGGCAGGGGATTGGCTACACCTTC. This encodes CASSEAWQGIGYTF. Full variable domain (remainder filled in from reference TRBV2 and TRBJ1-2): EPEVTQTPSHQVTQMGQEVILRCVPISNHLYFYWYRQILGQKVEFLVSFYNNEISEKSEIFDDQFSVERPDGSNFTLKIRSTKLEDSAMYFCASSEAWQGIGYTFGSGTRLTVV.

This chain links TRBV2 with TRBJ1-4; TRBD1 aligns across 7 bases. J lost 4 bases, V lost 7 bases, and 6 bases had no gene match. Germline V gives CDR1 SNHLY, CDR2 FYNNEI. The CDR3 consists of 14 residues. CDR3 sequence reads: CASNRDSSNEKLFF. The CDR3 DNA follows: TGTGCCAGCAATCGGGACAGCAGTAATGAAAAACTGTTTTTT.

The chain links TRBV11-2 to TRBJ1-4, with D unresolved. V lost 0 bases, J lost 4 bases, and 15 bases lay in between. Germline CDR1 SGHAT, CDR2 FQNNGV. This CDR3 comprises 17 residues. This CDR3 is CASSLDGRLSLNEKLFF. The CDR3 DNA is TGTGCCAGCAGCTTAGATGGGAGGCTATCACTTAATGAAAAACTGTTTTTT.

This clonotype was observed many times. V is TRBV19 and J is TRBJ1-1; 7 nucleotides agree with TRBD1. The CDR3 extends over 16 amino acids. CDR1 and CDR2 (germline): LNHDA, SQIVND (reference sequence). Trimming cost V 3 bases and J 0 bases; bases outside gene matches: 7. This chain's CDR3 is CASSIMQGGMNTEAFF. The DNA of the CDR3 is TGTGCCAGTAGTATTATGCAGGGGGGCATGAACACTGAAGCTTTCTTT.

Details on this clonotype: One base away lies a much larger clone, so this may be a sequencing read error. The rearrangement uses TRBV6-5 and TRBJ2-6; no reliable D call. V gave up 0 bases and J gave up 1 base, with 10 bases separating them. The CDR3 runs 17 residues. In germline, CDR1 is MNHEY, CDR2 SVGAGI. CDR3 region: CASSYSMRLSGANVLTF. CDR3 nucleotide sequence: TGTGCCAGCAGTTACTCGATGAGGCTATCTGGGGCCAACGTCCTGACTTTC.

This clonotype came up many times. The chain links TRBV2 to TRBJ2-1; 10 bases fit TRBD2. CDR3 length equals 15 residues. Losses at the gene ends were 6 bases for V and 4 bases for J; bases not matched to a gene: 6. Per the germline V gene, CDR1 is SNHLY and CDR2 is FYNNEI. CDR3 sequence (DNA): TGTGCCAGCAGCGCGATAGCGGGGGGATACAATGAGCAGTTCTTC. Encoded protein: CASSAIAGGYNEQFF.

In the case of this clonotype: Given a much more abundant clone one base away, this may be a read error. The chain employs TRBV6-5 and TRBJ2-7, with TRBD2 matching 8 bases. Germline V gene lookup returns CDR1 MNHEY and CDR2 SVGAGI. The CDR3 sequence is 15 residues long. The DNA for the CDR3 is TGTGTCAGCAGTTACAGTCGGGGGGGCACCTACGAGCAGTACTTC. Its translation: CVSSYSRGGTYEQYF.

This clonotype was counted many times. The chain employs TRBV20-1 and TRBJ2-7, with D hard to call. Germline V lookup: CDR1 DFQATT, CDR2 SNEGSKA (reference sequence). V lost 3 bases, J lost 1 base, and 10 bases lay in between. This CDR3 is built from 13 residues. DNA for the CDR3: TGCAGTGCTAGTCGGCGGCAGTCCTACGAGCAGTACTTC. It encodes CSASRRQSYEQYF.

This clonotype was counted a few times. The chain recombines TRBV7-6 with TRBJ2-5, with D perhaps matching TRBD1 or TRBD2 (5 bases each). The CDR3 has 14 residues. Trimming shortened V by 5 bases and J by 4 bases, and 14 bases separated the two germline ends. Germline CDR1 SGHVS, CDR2 FNYEAQ. The CDR3 protein is CASSVRDRGETQYF. CDR3 sequence (DNA): TGTGCCAGCAGCGTACGGGACCGGGGAGAGACCCAGTACTTC.

In the case of this clonotype: At one of its ends the junction is not consistent with the germline gene, which may arise from a read error. The V gene is TRBV10-3, the J gene TRBJ1-6; possibly TRBD1 for D (5 bases). Per the germline V gene, CDR1 is ENHRY and CDR2 is SYGVKD. The CDR3 sequence is 15 residues long. CDR3 bases: TGTGCCACCAGTTCCGGGACTCAAAGTGGTTCACCCCTCCACTTT. As protein: CATSSGTQSGSPLHF.

In this sample, this clonotype turned up many times. V gene TRBV4-1 combines with J gene TRBJ1-1, with D possibly TRBD1 on 5 matching bases. The CDR3 is made up of 13 amino acids. V was clipped by 0 bases and J by 6 bases, with 8 bases between them. From germline, CDR1 is MGHRA and CDR2 YSYEKL. The CDR3 spells CASSQEGVPEAFF. The CDR3 coding sequence is TGCGCCAGCAGCCAAGAAGGGGTCCCTGAAGCTTTCTTT.

V usage is TRBV5-1 and J usage is TRBJ2-5; either TRBD1 or TRBD2 may fit D (6 bases each). This CDR3 is 14 amino acids long. Between the trimmed V and J ends, which lost 3 bases and 5 bases, there was a span of 14 bases. CDR1 is SGHRS and CDR2 is YFSETQ in the germline V gene. In nucleotides, the CDR3 is TGCGCCAGCAGCTCGACTGAGGGGGGCGAGACCCAGTACTTC. The encoded protein is CASSSTEGGETQYF. Filled out from reference TRBV5-1 and TRBJ2-5, the complete variable domain reads KAGVTQTPRYLIKTRGQQVTLSCSPISGHRSVSWYQQTPGQGLQFLFEYFSETQRNKGNFPGRFSGRQFSNSRSEMNVSTLELGDSALYLCASSSTEGGETQYFGPGTRLLVL.

The gene calls are TRBV9 and TRBJ2-7, with D perhaps matching TRBD2 (5 bases). The germline CDR1 and CDR2 sequences are SGDLS and YYNGEE. The V gene lost 2 bases and the J gene lost 3 bases, with 15 bases spanning the gap. The CDR3 has 15 residues. DNA for the CDR3: TGTGCCAGCAGCGTGGCTGGCGGTGACTACTACGAGCAGTACTTC. Translation gives CASSVAGGDYYEQYF.

The chain combines TRBV3-1 with TRBJ2-7; a weak D match, TRBD1 (6 bases). V lost 1 base and J lost 7, with 20 bases in between. The CDR3 length is 16 residues. Germline values: CDR1 LGHDT, CDR2 YNNKEL (reference sequence). CDR3 region: CASSQAQDSPMGEQYF. In nucleotides, the CDR3 is TGTGCCAGCAGCCAAGCCCAGGACAGCCCTATGGGGGAGCAGTACTTC.

The sample holds a few counts of this clonotype. CDR3 nucleotide sequence: TGTGCCAGCAGTGCTATAGGGAGTTCCAATGAGCAGTTCTTC. Protein product: CASSAIGSSNEQFF. The rearrangement joins TRBV25-1 to TRBJ2-1; D might be TRBD2 (5 bases). Trimming took off 4 bases at V and 6 bases at J, with 13 bases between the two ends. This CDR3 is 14 amino acids long. Germline CDR1 MGHDK, CDR2 SYGVNS.

This clonotype was detected many times. V gene TRBV19 combines with J gene TRBJ2-7; maybe TRBD2 (6 bases). CDR1 LNHDA and CDR2 SQIVND come from the germline V gene (reference sequence). The V end lost 6 bases, the J end lost 7 bases, and 19 bases lay between the germline ends. This CDR3 contains 14 residues. CDR3 sequence reads: CASRGAAGSGEQYF. The CDR3 nucleotides read TGTGCCAGTAGAGGGGCGGCGGGGTCGGGGGAGCAGTACTTC.

Of note for this clonotype: In this CDR3 the conserved last residue, phenylalanine or tryptophan, is missing, so a read error is likely. This sequence joins TRBV15 and TRBJ2-7; D might be TRBD2 (5 bases). V shed 5 bases and J shed 6 bases, with 14 bases lying between them. This CDR3 has 13 amino acids. The germline V gene has CDR1 LNHNV and CDR2 YYDKDF (reference sequence). CDR3 bases: TGTGCCACCAGCGCAGGCAGGAGCGGCGAGCAGTACCTC. Protein product: CATSAGRSGEQYL.

For this clonotype: A single base separates this from a much larger clone, so it may be a read error. The chain employs TRBV5-1 and TRBJ2-2; 11 bases fit TRBD1. CDR1 is SGHRS, CDR2 YFSETQ, per germline. CDR3 size: 16 residues. After removal of 3 bases from V and 5 bases from J, the junction contained 6 bases not matched to a gene. CDR3: CASSYSGQGATGELFF. The DNA for the CDR3 is TGCGCCAGCAGCTACTCTGGACAGGGGGCAACCGGGGAGCTGTTTTTT.

V is TRBV2 and J is TRBJ1-2; 8 bases are shared with TRBD1. The ends lost 5 bases at V and 7 bases at J; junction bases unmatched: 6. CDR3 length: 13 residues. Germline CDR1 is SNHLY and CDR2 is FYNNEI. This CDR3 is CASSIETGAGYTF. DNA for the CDR3: TGTGCCAGCAGTATCGAGACAGGGGCTGGCTACACCTTC. Filled out from reference TRBV2 and TRBJ1-2, the complete variable domain reads EPEVTQTPSHQVTQMGQEVILRCVPISNHLYFYWYRQILGQKVEFLVSFYNNEISEKSEIFDDQFSVERPDGSNFTLKIRSTKLEDSAMYFCASSIETGAGYTFGSGTRLTVV.

The genes are TRBV7-9 and TRBJ1-6; D gene unclear. This CDR3 comprises 12 residues. V was trimmed by 5 bases and J by 8 bases, leaving 7 bases between them. Germline-derived CDR1 and CDR2 are SEHNR and FQNEAQ (reference sequence). CDR3 sequence: CASSVRDSPLHF. DNA for the CDR3: TGTGCCAGCAGCGTAAGGGATTCACCCCTCCACTTT.

This clonotype was detected only a few times. This chain joins TRBV2 and TRBJ1-2, with D possibly TRBD1 on 5 matching bases. V dropped 5 bases and J dropped 4 bases, with 8 bases sitting between them. CDR3 length: 12 amino acids. Per the germline V gene, CDR1 is SNHLY and CDR2 is FYNNEI. CDR3 loop: CASSSGTYGYTF. DNA of the CDR3: TGTGCCAGCAGTTCTGGGACCTATGGCTACACCTTC.

This chain uses TRBV12-3 or TRBV12-4 with TRBJ2-2; D is ambiguous. The CDR3 spans 13 residues. Trimming left V 11 bases short and J 2 bases short, with 12 bases between. The CDR3 nucleotides read TGTGCCTTGGGTTGGGTAAACACCGGGGAGCTGTTTTTT. Its protein is CALGWVNTGELFF.